This is a list of T cell receptor beta chains from one sample in a study of blood T cell repertoires in COVID-19. Profiling relied on immunoSEQ multiplex PCR, and the TCRdb table lists in-frame clones only, not all of them. The repertoire holds about 59,000 clones, with about 80% as singletons. Material for sequencing was peripheral blood. Source of these receptors: a man in his fifties or sixties with acute or convalescent COVID-19. Both conserved end residues are part of each CDR3. A D gene is named only where the DNA matches it firmly. The size entry is marked missing in some rows and otherwise reads once, few, many or a size class.

d_call j_call v_call clone_size cdr3_aa cdr3_nt
. TRBJ2-1 TRBV12-3/TRBV12-4 . CASRGTTNEQFF TGTGCCAGCAGGGGTACTACGAATGAGCAGTTCTTC
. TRBJ1-1 TRBV6-1 . CASSMLLEAFF TGTGCCAGCAGTATGCTACTTGAAGCTTTCTTT
. TRBJ2-7 TRBV11-3 . CASSQGGASGQYF TGTGCCAGCAGCCAAGGGGGAGCCTCAGGGCAGTACTTC
TRBD2 TRBJ2-2 TRBV9 . CASTKGTSGTEPGELFF TGTGCCAGCACCAAGGGGACTAGCGGGACGGAACCCGGGGAGCTGTTTTTT
. TRBJ1-2 TRBV15 . CATSRVGRNYGYTF TGTGCCACCAGCAGAGTCGGCAGGAACTATGGCTACACCTTC
. TRBJ1-5 TRBV5-8 . CASSPGLDQPQHF TGTGCCAGCAGCCCGGGTCTTGATCAGCCCCAGCATTTT
TRBD1 TRBJ2-7 TRBV18 . CASSPGQSYEQYF TGTGCCAGCTCACCGGGACAGTCCTACGAGCAGTACTTC
. TRBJ1-2 TRBV19 . CASRSIDRWGYTF TGTGCCAGTAGGAGTATAGACAGATGGGGCTACACCTTC
TRBD2 TRBJ2-1 TRBV4-3 . CASSLIAGTSSLNEQFF TGCGCCAGCAGCCTCATAGCCGGGACTAGTTCCCTCAATGAGCAGTTCTTC
. TRBJ2-1 TRBV5-1 . CASREVPTSSYNEQFF TGCGCCAGCCGGGAAGTGCCGACGAGCTCCTACAATGAGCAGTTCTTC
. TRBJ1-2 TRBV18 . CASSPPVVQAGSYTF TGTGCCAGCTCACCACCCGTAGTCCAGGCGGGAAGCTACACCTTC
. TRBJ2-2 TRBV7-3 once CASSTQRSYTGELFF TGTGCCAGCAGCACTCAGCGGTCCTACACCGGGGAGCTGTTTTTT